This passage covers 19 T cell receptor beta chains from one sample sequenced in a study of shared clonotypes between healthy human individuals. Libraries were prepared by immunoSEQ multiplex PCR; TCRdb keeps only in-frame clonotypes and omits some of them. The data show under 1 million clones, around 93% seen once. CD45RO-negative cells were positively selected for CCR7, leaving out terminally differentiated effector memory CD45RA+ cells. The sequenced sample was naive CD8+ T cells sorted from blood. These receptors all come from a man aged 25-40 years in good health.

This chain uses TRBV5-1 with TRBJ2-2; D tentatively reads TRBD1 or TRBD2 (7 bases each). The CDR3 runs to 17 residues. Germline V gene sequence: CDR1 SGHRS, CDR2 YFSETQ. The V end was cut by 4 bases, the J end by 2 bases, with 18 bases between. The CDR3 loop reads CASSTPRGGANTGELFF. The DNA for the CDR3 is TGCGCCAGCAGCACCCCCAGGGGGGGGGCCAACACCGGGGAGCTGTTTTTT.

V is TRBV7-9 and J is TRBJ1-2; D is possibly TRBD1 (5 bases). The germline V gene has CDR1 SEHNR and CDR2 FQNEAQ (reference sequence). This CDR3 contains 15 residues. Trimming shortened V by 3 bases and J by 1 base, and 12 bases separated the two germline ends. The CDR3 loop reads CASSFRGDLNYGYTF. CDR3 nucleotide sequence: TGTGCCAGCAGCTTTAGGGGCGATCTTAACTATGGCTACACCTTC. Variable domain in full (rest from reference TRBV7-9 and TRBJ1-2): DTGVSQNPRHKITKRGQNVTFRCDPISEHNRLYWYRQTLGQGPEFLTYFQNEAQLEKSRLLSDRFSAERPKGSFSTLEIQRTEQGDSAMYLCASSFRGDLNYGYTFGSGTRLTVV.

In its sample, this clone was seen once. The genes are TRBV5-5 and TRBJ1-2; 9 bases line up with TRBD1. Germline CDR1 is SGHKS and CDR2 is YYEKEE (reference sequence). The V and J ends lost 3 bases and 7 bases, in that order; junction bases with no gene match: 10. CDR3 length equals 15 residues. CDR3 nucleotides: TGTGCCAGCAGCTACATCCGGGACAGGGTCTCTGGCTACACCTTC. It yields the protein CASSYIRDRVSGYTF.

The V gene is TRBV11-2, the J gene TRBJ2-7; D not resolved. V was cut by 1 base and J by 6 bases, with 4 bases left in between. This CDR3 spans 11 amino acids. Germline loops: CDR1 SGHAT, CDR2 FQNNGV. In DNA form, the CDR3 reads TGTGCCAGCAGCTTAGCCCCCGAGCAGTACTTC. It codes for CASSLAPEQYF.

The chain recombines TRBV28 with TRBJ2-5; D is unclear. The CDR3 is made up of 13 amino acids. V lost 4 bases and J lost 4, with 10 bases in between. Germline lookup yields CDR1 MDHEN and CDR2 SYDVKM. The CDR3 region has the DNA TGTGCCAGCAGTTCAGAGGTTGGAGAGACCCAGTACTTC. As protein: CASSSEVGETQYF. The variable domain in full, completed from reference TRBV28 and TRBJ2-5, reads DVKVTQSSRYLVKRTGEKVFLECVQDMDHENMFWYRQDPGLGLRLIYFSYDVKMKEKGDIPEGYSVSREKKERFSLILESASTNQTSMYLCASSSEVGETQYFGPGTRLLVL.

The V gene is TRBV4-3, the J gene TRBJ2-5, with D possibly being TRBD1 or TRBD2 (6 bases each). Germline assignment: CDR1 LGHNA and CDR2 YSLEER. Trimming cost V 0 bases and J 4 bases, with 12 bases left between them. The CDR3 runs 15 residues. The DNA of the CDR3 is TGCGCCAGCAGCCAAGATAGGGGGGCCCTAGAGACCCAGTACTTC. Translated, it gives CASSQDRGALETQYF.

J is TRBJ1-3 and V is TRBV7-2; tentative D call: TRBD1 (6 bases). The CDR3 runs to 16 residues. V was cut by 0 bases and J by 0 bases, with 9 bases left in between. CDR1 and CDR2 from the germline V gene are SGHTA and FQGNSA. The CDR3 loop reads CASSLAGQFSGNTIYF. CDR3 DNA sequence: TGTGCCAGCAGCTTAGCAGGACAGTTCTCTGGAAACACCATATATTTT.

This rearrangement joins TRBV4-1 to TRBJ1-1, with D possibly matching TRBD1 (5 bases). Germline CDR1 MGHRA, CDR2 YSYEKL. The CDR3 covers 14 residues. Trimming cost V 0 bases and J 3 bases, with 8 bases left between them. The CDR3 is CASSQDWGYTEAFF. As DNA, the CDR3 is TGCGCCAGCAGCCAAGACTGGGGGTACACTGAAGCTTTCTTT.

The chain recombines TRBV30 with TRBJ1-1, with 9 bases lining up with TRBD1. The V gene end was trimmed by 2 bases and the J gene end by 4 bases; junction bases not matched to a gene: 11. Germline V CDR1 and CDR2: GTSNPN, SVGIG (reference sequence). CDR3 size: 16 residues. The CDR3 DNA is TGTGCCTGGAGTCAACTAAAACAGGGGGCTCCCACTGAAGCTTTCTTT. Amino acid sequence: CAWSQLKQGAPTEAFF.

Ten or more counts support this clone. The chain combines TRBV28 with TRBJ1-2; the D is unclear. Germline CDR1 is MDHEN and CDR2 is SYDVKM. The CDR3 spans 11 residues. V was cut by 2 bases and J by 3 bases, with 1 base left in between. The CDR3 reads CASSLDYGYTF. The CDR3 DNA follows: TGTGCCAGCAGTTTAGACTATGGCTACACCTTC.

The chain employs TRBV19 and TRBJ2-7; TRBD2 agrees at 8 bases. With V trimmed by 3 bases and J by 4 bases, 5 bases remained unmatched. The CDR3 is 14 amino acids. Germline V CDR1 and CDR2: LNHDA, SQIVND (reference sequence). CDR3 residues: CASSMGAGEYEQYF. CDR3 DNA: TGTGCCAGTAGTATGGGAGCGGGAGAGTACGAGCAGTACTTC.

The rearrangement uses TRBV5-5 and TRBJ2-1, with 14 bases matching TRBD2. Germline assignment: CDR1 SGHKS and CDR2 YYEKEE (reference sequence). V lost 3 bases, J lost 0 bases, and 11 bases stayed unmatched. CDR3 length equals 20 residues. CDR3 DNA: TGTGCCAGCAGCTCCGGGGGACTAGCGGGAGTGGGGAGCTCCTACAATGAGCAGTTCTTC. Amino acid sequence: CASSSGGLAGVGSSYNEQFF.

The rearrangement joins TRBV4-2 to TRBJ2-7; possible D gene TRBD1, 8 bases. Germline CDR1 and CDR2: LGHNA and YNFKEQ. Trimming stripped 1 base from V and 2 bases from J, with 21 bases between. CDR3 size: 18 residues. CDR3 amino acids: CASSQARGVGQETYEQYF. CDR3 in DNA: TGTGCCAGCAGCCAAGCCCGGGGGGTGGGACAGGAAACCTACGAGCAGTACTTC.

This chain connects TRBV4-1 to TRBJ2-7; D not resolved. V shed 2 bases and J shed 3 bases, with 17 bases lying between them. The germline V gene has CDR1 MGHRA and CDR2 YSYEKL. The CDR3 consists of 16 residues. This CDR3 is CASSQFGPDPIYEQYF. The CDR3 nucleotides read TGCGCCAGCAGCCAATTCGGGCCGGACCCTATCTACGAGCAGTACTTC.

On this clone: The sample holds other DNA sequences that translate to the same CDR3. The CDR3 DNA reads as TGTGCCAGCAGTTTTGGACAAGCCTACGAGCAGTACTTC. Translating gives CASSFGQAYEQYF. The chain is built from TRBV27 and TRBJ2-7, with D possibly being TRBD1 (5 bases). Germline V gene data show CDR1 as MNHEY and CDR2 as SMNVEV (reference sequence). Trimming removed 3 bases from V and 2 bases from J, with 8 bases in between. The CDR3 totals 13 residues.

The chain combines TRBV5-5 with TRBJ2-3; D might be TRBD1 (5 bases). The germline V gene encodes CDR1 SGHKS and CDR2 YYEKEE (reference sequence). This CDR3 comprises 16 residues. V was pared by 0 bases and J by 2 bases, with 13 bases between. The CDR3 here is CASSLGAGITTDTQYF. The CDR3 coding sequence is TGTGCCAGCAGCTTGGGAGCAGGGATTACCACAGATACGCAGTATTTT.

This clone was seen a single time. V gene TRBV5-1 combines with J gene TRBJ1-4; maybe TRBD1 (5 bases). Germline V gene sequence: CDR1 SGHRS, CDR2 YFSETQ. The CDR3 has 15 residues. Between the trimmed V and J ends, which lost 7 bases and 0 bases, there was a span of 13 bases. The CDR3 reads CASGTGHATNEKLFF. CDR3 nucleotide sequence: TGCGCCAGCGGAACCGGACACGCAACTAATGAAAAACTGTTTTTT.

Here the CDR3 DNA reads TGTGCCAGCAGCCTAGGGCCCCAGGAAGCTTTCTTT. Protein product: CASSLGPQEAFF. The gene calls are TRBV7-9 and TRBJ1-1, with D uncertain. CDR3 length: 12 residues. Germline V gene lookup returns CDR1 SEHNR and CDR2 FQNEAQ (reference sequence). With 5 bases removed from V and 8 bases from J, the gap between germline ends came to 12 bases.

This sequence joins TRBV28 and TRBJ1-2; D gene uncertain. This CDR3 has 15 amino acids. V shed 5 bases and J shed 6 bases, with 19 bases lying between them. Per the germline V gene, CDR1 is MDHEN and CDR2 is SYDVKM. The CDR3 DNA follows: TGTGCCAGCAGTCCCCCCGGCCCGTCGATTGATGGCTACACCTTC. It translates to CASSPPGPSIDGYTF.